Listed below are T cell receptor beta chains from one sample, sequenced in a study of T cell responses to AZD1222 COVID-19 vaccine. Measured with immunoSEQ multiplex PCR; TCRdb has only the in-frame clones, and not every one. The sample lists around 66,000 clones; approximately 90% were seen once. The sample in question was peripheral blood, obtained 28 days after the second dose of the MenACWY control vaccine. The receptors shown here come from an adult who received the MenACWY meningococcal vaccine as a control. Each CDR3 is given with its conserved first and last residue. D genes are given only for firm matches.

>TRBJ2-1|TRBV28|.
TGTGCTGAGGGGAGCTCCTACAATGAGCAGTTCTTC
CAEGSSYNEQFF
>TRBJ1-1|TRBV19|.
TGTGCCAGTAGTATAGGGGGGCCGTACACTGAAGCTTTCTTT
CASSIGGPYTEAFF
>TRBJ1-2|TRBV5-1|TRBD1
TGCGCCAGCAGCTTGGAAGTGGGACAGGGAATCGCTGGCTACACCTTC
CASSLEVGQGIAGYTF
>TRBJ1-2|TRBV6-5|.
TGTGCCAGCTGGGGTTTGGGGCTCTATGGCTACACCTTC
CASWGLGLYGYTF
>TRBJ2-5|TRBV9|TRBD2
TGTGCCAGCAGCGTAGACACTAGCGTTCAGTACTTC
CASSVDTSVQYF
>TRBJ2-7|TRBV7-2|TRBD2
TGTGCCAGCAGCTCCCAGTTTGCGGGAGTCTACGAGCAGTACTTC
CASSSQFAGVYEQYF
>TRBJ1-1|TRBV5-1|TRBD1
TGCGCCAGCAGAGGGACAGCTAACGGGAACACTGAAGCTTTCTTT
CASRGTANGNTEAFF
>TRBJ1-2|TRBV1|.
TGCACCAGCAATATGAGCCATAACAGGGCTAACTATGGCTACACCTTC
CTSNMSHNRANYGYTF
>TRBJ2-7|TRBV4-2|.
TGTGCCAGCAGCCAAGAGCGAGCTTACGAGCAGTACTTC
CASSQERAYEQYF
>TRBJ2-5|TRBV19|.
TGTGCCAGTACCCCCGGCGGCCTCAAGTACCAAGAGACCCAGTACTTC
CASTPGGLKYQETQYF
>TRBJ1-1|TRBV7-2|.
TGTGCCAGCAGCTTAGGAGGGGTTGAAGCTTTCTTT
CASSLGGVEAFF
>TRBJ2-2|TRBV7-9|.
TGTGCCAGCACCCGAAGACAGAACACCGGGGAGCTGTTTTTT
CASTRRQNTGELFF
>TRBJ1-2|TRBV2|.
TGTGCCAGCATATCGGGGGGAAGAGGGTATGGCTACACCTTC
CASISGGRGYGYTF
>TRBJ2-7|TRBV11-2|.
TGTGCCAGCAGCTTACTCCCCTACGAGCAGTACTTC
CASSLLPYEQYF
>TRBJ2-3|TRBV7-3|.
TGTGCCAGCAGCTTAACAGGGGGCACAGATACGCAGTATTTT
CASSLTGGTDTQYF
>TRBJ2-7|TRBV2|.
TGTGCCAGCAGTTCCACTCAGGGTTCCGGTTTCAACGAGCAGTACTTC
CASSSTQGSGFNEQYF
>TRBJ1-1|TRBV19|.
TGTGCCAGTAGTACCTTTTTAGACACTGAAGCTTTCTTT
CASSTFLDTEAFF
>TRBJ1-1|TRBV19|.
TGTGCCAGTAGTATAGGAGGCTCGAGCACTGAAGCTTTCTTT
CASSIGGSSTEAFF